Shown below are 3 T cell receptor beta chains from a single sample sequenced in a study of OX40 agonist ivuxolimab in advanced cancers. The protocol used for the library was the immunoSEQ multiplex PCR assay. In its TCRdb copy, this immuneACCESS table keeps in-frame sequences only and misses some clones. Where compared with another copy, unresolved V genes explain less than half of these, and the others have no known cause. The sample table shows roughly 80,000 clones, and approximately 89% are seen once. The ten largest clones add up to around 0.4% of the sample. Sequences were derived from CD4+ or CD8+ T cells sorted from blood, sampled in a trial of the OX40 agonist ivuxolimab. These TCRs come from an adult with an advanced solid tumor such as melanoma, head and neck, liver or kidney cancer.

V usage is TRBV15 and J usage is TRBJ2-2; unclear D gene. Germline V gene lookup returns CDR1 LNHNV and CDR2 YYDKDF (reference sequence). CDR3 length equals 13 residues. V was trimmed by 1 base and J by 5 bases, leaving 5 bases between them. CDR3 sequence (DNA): TGTGCCACCAGCAGAGTCGCTACCGGGGAGCTGTTTTTT. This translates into CATSRVATGELFF.

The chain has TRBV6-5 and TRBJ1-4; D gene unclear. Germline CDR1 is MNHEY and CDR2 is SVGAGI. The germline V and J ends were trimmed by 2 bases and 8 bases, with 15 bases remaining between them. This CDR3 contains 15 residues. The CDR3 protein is CASSYRQPAGEKLFF. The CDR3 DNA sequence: TGTGCCAGCAGTTACCGGCAGCCAGCCGGGGAAAAACTGTTTTTT.

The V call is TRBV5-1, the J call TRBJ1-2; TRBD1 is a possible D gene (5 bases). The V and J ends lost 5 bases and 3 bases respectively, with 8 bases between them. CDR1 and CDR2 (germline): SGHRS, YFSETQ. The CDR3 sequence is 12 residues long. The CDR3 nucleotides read TGCGCCAGCAGGGACACTGACTATGGCTACACCTTC. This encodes CASRDTDYGYTF.